These T cell receptor beta chains were read from a single sample in a study of vaccination effects on CD4 cells after COVID-19. TCRdb's copy holds only in-frame clones and misses some; the assay was immunoSEQ multiplex PCR. The sample has about 24,000 clones; around four fifths are singletons. These receptors' antigens are unknown. The sequencing used CD4+ T cells from PBMCs cultured with HCoV-NL63 spike peptides, collected after COVID-19 vaccination. Receptors were obtained from a human donor who received a COVID-19 vaccine. Each CDR3 is given without its conserved first and last residue. A D gene is named only where the DNA matches it firmly.

D: NA
V: TRBV7-9
CDR3: ASSLGETSDY

D: NA
V: TRBV28
CDR3: ASSLSPGFNEQY

D: TRBD1
V: TRBV7-8
CDR3: ASSGAGTGDEKLF

D: NA
V: TRBV18
CDR3: ASSPGTPSSYNEQF

D: NA
V: TRBV12-3/TRBV12-4
CDR3: ASTYGQGPQH

D: TRBD1
V: TRBV11-3
CDR3: ASSSPPDRDLNTEAF

D: TRBD1
V: TRBV5-1
CDR3: ASSQDRDYGYT

D: NA
V: TRBV5-1
CDR3: ASSFRVGEKLF

D: NA
V: TRBV12-3/TRBV12-4
CDR3: ASSPGTYNEQF

D: NA
V: TRBV27
CDR3: ASSLSTVLTYNEQF

D: NA
V: TRBV19
CDR3: ASSTHWQETQY

D: NA
V: TRBV18
CDR3: ASSGLPPVSSYNEQF

D: NA
V: TRBV3-1/TRBV3-2
CDR3: ASSHQGTYEQY

D: TRBD1
V: TRBV15
CDR3: ATSQDRDGELF

D: NA
V: TRBV6-4
CDR3: ASSGGLGEQY

D: TRBD1
V: TRBV5-4
CDR3: ASSLGDRVMNTEAF

D: TRBD1
V: TRBV4-1
CDR3: ASSLGQPETQY

D: NA
V: TRBV15
CDR3: ATSRDGTDPSWGKLF

D: TRBD1
V: TRBV30
CDR3: AWNRGGGQF

D: TRBD1
V: TRBV19
CDR3: ASSLDRGSNQPQH

D: TRBD1
V: TRBV4-1
CDR3: ASSAGTGNGYEQY

D: NA
V: TRBV28
CDR3: ASSLRVSFSNQPQH

D: TRBD2
V: TRBV28
CDR3: ASSPSGGNYNEQF

D: NA
V: TRBV7-2
CDR3: ASSLNRDYGYT

D: NA
V: TRBV4-2
CDR3: ASSQDRGTLTDTQY

D: NA
V: TRBV19
CDR3: ASSIRVFADTQY

D: TRBD2
V: TRBV4-1
CDR3: ASSPSPGLALSDTQY

D: TRBD1
V: TRBV9
CDR3: ASSVDGTGGFNEKLF

D: NA
V: TRBV19
CDR3: ASTRVLGTEAF

D: NA
V: TRBV30
CDR3: AWRRDTEAF

D: NA
V: TRBV18
CDR3: ASSPRFSSSDTEAF

D: NA
V: TRBV29-1
CDR3: SVSVTALSYEQY

D: TRBD2
V: TRBV9
CDR3: ASSPQGLPGDEQY

D: NA
V: TRBV29-1
CDR3: SVTGLGDRDEQF

D: NA
V: TRBV30
CDR3: AWISFVGLKGGNEQF

D: TRBD1
V: TRBV20-1
CDR3: SASRDRAGASPLH

D: TRBD2
V: TRBV6-1
CDR3: ASSEGGGNRY

D: NA
V: TRBV3-1/TRBV3-2
CDR3: ASSQDQGANYGYT

D: TRBD1
V: TRBV6-1
CDR3: ASSEAPFMTGGNQPQH

D: NA
V: TRBV19
CDR3: ASSPEVYFAPSQPQH

D: NA
V: TRBV3-1/TRBV3-2
CDR3: ASSRQERNTQY

D: TRBD1
V: TRBV29-1
CDR3: SVHEPGTGLYGYT

D: TRBD1
V: TRBV27
CDR3: ASRITGQDGELF

D: TRBD1
V: TRBV5-1
CDR3: ASNDRAGGSGFHNEQF

D: NA
V: TRBV7-6
CDR3: ASSLVVAGPVGELF

D: NA
V: TRBV5-1
CDR3: ASGRGAYTDTQY

D: NA
V: TRBV7-8
CDR3: ASSWRRTGNTIY

D: NA
V: TRBV5-6
CDR3: ASSNPGASAGGELF

D: NA
V: TRBV2
CDR3: ASSAASHTDTQY

D: TRBD2
V: TRBV2
CDR3: ASAPGGTRTGELF

D: NA
V: TRBV5-1
CDR3: ASSLDTTDTQY

D: TRBD1
V: TRBV20-1
CDR3: SANEDRGSPLH

D: TRBD1
V: TRBV23-1
CDR3: ASSPEGQFQETQY